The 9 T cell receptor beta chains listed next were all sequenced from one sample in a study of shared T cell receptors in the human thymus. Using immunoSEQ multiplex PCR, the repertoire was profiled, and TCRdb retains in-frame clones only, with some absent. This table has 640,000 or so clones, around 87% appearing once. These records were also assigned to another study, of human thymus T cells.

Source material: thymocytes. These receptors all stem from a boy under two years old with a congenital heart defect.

The CDR3 sequence: CASSQTPSGSQETQYF. CDR3 nucleotides: TGCGCCAGCAGCCAAACTCCTAGCGGGAGCCAAGAGACCCAGTACTTC. This rearrangement joins TRBV4-3 to TRBJ2-5; 10 positions agree with TRBD2. CDR1 is LGHNA, CDR2 YSLEER, per germline. The CDR3 has 16 amino acids. The V gene end was trimmed by 2 bases and the J gene end by 1 base; junction bases not matched to a gene: 4.

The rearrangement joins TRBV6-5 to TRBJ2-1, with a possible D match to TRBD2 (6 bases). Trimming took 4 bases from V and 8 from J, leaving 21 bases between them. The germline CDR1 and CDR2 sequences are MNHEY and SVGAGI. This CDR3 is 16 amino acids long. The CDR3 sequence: CASSSHRDWRPDEQFF. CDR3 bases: TGTGCCAGCAGTTCCCACCGGGACTGGAGGCCAGATGAGCAGTTCTTC.

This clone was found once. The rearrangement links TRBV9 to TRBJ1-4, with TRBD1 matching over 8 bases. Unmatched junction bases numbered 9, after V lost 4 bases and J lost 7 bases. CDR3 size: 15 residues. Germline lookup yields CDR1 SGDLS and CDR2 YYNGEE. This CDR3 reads CASSLGTGYSEKLFF. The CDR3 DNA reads TGTGCCAGCAGCCTAGGGACAGGATACTCTGAAAAACTGTTTTTT.

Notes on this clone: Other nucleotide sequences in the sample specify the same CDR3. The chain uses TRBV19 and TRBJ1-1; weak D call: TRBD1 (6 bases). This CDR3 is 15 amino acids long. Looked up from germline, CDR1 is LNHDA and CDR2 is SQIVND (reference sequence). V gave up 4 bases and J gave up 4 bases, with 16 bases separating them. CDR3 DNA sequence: TGTGCCAGTAGTAATCACAGGGAGTCGGGCACTGAAGCTTTCTTT. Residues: CASSNHRESGTEAFF.

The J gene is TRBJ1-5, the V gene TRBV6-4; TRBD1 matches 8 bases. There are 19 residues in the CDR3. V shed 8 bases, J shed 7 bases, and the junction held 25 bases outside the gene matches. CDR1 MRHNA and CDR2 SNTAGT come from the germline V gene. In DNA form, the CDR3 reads TGTGCCAGCCGCCGCCCCGACGATTGGGACAGGTTACGGTGGCAGCCCCAGCATTTT. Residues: CASRRPDDWDRLRWQPQHF.

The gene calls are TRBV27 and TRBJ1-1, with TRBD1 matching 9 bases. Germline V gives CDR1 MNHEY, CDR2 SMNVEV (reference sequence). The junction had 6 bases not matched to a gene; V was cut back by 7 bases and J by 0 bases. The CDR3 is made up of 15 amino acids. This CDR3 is CASNRGRGVNTEAFF. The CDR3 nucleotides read TGTGCCAGCAACAGGGGGCGGGGGGTGAACACTGAAGCTTTCTTT.

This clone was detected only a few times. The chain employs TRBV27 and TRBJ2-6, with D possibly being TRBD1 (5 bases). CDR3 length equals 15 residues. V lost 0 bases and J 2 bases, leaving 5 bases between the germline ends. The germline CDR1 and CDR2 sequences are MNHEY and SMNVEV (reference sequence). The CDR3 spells CASSLSGAGANVLTF. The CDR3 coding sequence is TGTGCCAGCAGTTTATCAGGGGCTGGGGCCAACGTCCTGACTTTC. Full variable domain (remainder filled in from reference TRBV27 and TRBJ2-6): EAQVTQNPRYLITVTGKKLTVTCSQNMNHEYMSWYRQDPGLGLRQIYYSMNVEVTDKGDVPEGYKVSRKEKRNFPLILESPSPNQTSLYFCASSLSGAGANVLTFGAGSRLTVL.

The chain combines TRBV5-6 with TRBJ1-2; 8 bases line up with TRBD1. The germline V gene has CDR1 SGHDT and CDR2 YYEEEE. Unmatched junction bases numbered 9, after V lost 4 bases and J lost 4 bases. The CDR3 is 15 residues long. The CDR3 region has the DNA TGTGCCAGCAGCGTACGCCCCAGGGGGCCCTATGGCTACACCTTC. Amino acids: CASSVRPRGPYGYTF.

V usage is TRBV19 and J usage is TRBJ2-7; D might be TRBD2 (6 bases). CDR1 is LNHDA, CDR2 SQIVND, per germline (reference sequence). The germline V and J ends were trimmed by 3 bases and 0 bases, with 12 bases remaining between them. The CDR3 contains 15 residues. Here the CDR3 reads CASSMGSGPSYEQYF. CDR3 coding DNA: TGTGCCAGTAGTATGGGGAGCGGGCCCTCCTACGAGCAGTACTTC.